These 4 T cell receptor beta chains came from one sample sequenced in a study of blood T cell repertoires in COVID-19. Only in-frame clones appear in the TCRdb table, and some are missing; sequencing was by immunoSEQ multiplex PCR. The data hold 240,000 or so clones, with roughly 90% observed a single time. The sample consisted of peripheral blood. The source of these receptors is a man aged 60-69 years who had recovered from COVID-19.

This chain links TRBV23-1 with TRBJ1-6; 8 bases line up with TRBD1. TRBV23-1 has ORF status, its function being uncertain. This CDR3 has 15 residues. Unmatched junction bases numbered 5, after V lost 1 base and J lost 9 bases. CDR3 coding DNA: TGCGCCAGCAGTCAATGGTCAGGGGGCCGTTCACCCCTCCACTTT. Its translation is CASSQWSGGRSPLHF.

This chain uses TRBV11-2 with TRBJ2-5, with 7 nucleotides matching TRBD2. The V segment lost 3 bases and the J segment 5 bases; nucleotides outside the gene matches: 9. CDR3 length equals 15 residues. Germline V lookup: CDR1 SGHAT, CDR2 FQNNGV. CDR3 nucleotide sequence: TGTGCCAGCAGCTTGGCAGGACTAGAATCGGAGACCCAGTACTTC. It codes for CASSLAGLESETQYF.

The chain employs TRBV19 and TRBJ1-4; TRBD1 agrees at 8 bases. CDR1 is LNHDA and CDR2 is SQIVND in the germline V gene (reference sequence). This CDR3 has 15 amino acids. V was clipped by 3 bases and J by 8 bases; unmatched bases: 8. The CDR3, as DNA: TGTGCCAGTAGTATTCAGGGGGCTACGGAAGAAAAACTGTTTTTT. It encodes CASSIQGATEEKLFF.

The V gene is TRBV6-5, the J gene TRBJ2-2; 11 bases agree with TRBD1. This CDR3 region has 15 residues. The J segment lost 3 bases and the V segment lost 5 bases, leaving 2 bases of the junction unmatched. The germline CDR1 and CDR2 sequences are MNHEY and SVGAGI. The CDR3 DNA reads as TGTGCCAGCAGTCGGACAGGGGGCTACACCGGGGAGCTGTTTTTT. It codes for CASSRTGGYTGELFF.